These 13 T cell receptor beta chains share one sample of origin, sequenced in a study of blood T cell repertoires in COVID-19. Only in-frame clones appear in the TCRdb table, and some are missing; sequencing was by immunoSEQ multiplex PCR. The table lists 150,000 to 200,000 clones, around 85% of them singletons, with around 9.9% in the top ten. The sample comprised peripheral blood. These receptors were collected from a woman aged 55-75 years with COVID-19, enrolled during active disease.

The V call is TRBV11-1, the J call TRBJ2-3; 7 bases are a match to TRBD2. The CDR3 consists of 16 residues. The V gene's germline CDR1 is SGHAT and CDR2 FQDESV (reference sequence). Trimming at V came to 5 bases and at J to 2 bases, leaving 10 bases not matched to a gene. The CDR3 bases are TGTGCCAGCAGCCCCTTGGCGGGAGCTACCACAGATACGCAGTATTTT. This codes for CASSPLAGATTDTQYF.

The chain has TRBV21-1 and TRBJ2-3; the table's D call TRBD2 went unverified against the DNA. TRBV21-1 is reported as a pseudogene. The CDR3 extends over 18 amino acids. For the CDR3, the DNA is TGTGCCAGCAGCGCCGGGCACGAGAGGGAGACCTCCACAGATACGCAGTATTTT. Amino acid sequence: CASSAGHERETSTDTQYF.

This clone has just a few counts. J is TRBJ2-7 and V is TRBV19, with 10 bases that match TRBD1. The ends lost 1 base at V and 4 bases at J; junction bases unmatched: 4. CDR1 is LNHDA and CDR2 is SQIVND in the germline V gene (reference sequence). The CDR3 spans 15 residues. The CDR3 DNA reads TGTGCCAGTAGTATAGGTGGACAGGGGGGGTACGAGCAGTACTTC. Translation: CASSIGGQGGYEQYF.

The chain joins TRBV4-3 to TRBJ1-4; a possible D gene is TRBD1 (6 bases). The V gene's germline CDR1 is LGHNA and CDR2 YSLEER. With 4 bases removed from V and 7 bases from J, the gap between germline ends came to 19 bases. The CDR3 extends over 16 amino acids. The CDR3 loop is CASSRLREQGPEKLFF. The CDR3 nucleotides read TGCGCCAGCAGCCGCCTAAGGGAACAGGGTCCTGAAAAACTGTTTTTT.

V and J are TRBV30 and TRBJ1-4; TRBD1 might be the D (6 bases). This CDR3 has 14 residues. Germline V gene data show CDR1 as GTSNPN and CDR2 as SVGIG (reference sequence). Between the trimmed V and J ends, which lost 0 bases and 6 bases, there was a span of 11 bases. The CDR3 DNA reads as TGTGCCTGGAGTGTACAGGACAGATATGAAAAACTGTTTTTT. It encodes CAWSVQDRYEKLFF.

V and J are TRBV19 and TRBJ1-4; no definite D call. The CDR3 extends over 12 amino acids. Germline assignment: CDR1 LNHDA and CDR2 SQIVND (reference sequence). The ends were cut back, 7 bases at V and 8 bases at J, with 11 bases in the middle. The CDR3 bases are TGTGCCAGTAATTTAGCGGGGGAAAAACTGTTTTTT. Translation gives CASNLAGEKLFF.

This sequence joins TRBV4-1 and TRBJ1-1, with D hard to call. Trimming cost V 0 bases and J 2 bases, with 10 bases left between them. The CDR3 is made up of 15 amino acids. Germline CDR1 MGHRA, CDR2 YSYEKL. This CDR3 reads CASSQDQRLNTEAFF. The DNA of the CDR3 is TGCGCCAGCAGCCAAGATCAAAGACTTAACACTGAAGCTTTCTTT.

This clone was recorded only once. In nucleotides, the CDR3 is TGTGCCAGCAGTTTCATGACAGGGGGAAGGTCACCCCTCCACTTT. This gives the protein CASSFMTGGRSPLHF. The chain employs TRBV6-2 or TRBV6-3 and TRBJ1-6; 9 bases are shared with TRBD1. The CDR3 has 15 residues. In germline, CDR1 is MNHEY, CDR2 SVGEGT. V trimming: 4 bases; J trimming: 10 bases; junction bases outside the gene matches: 8.

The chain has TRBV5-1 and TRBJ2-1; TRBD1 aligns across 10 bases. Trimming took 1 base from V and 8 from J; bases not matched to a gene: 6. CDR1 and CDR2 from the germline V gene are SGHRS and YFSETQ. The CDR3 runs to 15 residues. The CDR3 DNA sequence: TGCGCCAGCAGCTTGACGGGACAGGGGATGGATGAGCAGTTCTTC. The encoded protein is CASSLTGQGMDEQFF.

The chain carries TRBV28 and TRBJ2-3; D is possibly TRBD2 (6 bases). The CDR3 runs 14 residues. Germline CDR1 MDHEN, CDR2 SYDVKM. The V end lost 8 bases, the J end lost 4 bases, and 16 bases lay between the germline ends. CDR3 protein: CASLGPRRADTQYF. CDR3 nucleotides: TGTGCCAGCCTTGGACCTAGGAGGGCAGATACGCAGTATTTT.

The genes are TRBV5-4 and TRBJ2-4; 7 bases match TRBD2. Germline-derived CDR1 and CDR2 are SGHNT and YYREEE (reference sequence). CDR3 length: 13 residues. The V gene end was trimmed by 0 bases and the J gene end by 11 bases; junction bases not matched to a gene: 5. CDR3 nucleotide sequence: TGTGCCAGCAGCTTGGTACAAAGCGGGGTTCAGTACTTC. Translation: CASSLVQSGVQYF.

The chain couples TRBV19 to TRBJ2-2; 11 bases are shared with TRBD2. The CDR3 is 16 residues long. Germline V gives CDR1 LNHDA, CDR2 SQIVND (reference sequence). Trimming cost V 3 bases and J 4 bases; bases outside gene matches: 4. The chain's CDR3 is CASSILAGGPTGELFF. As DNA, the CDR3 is TGTGCCAGTAGTATTTTAGCGGGAGGGCCCACCGGGGAGCTGTTTTTT.

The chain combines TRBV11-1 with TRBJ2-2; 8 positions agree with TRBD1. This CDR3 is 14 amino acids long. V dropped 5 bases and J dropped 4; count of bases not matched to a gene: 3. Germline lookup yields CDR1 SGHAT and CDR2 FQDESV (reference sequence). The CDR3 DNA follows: TGTGCCAGCAGCCGGACAGGGCCCACCGGGGAGCTGTTTTTT. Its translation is CASSRTGPTGELFF.